Each of the 30 T cell receptor beta chains below was sequenced from the same sample in a study of blood T cells in healthy people across ages. A second PCR of roughly 7 to 11 cycles used a sample-barcoded 5' primer and a J-beta primer mix. One entry per CDR3 protein, called by TCRdb with MiXCR from the 5' RACE reads. The sample holds 600,000 to 1,000,000 distinct CDR3 sequences, about 62% seen once. The material sequenced was blood. Source of these receptors: a man aged 25 to 45 in good health.

This chain joins TRBV18 and TRBJ1-2; D possibly corresponds to TRBD1 (6 bases). Trimming took 3 bases from V and 6 from J, leaving 14 bases between them. Germline CDR1 KGHSH, CDR2 LQKENI. This CDR3 region has 14 residues. The CDR3 sequence is CASSPLGGENGYTF. The CDR3 DNA sequence: TGTGCCAGCTCACCTCTAGGGGGAGAGAATGGCTACACCTTC.

This chain connects TRBV12-3 or TRBV12-4 to TRBJ2-4; D gene ambiguous. Trimming stripped 5 bases from V and 1 base from J, with 12 bases between. The CDR3 covers 15 residues. The CDR3 DNA sequence: TGTGCCAGCAGTGGAGCCCTTCCGGCCAAAAACATTCAGTACTTC. This encodes CASSGALPAKNIQYF.

The rearrangement links TRBV7-2 to TRBJ1-5; TRBD1 might be the D (6 bases). The CDR3 totals 15 residues. In germline, CDR1 is SGHTA, CDR2 FQGNSA. V was clipped by 4 bases and J by 6 bases, with 16 bases between them. This chain's CDR3 is CASSSQPGAGQPQHF. CDR3 DNA sequence: TGTGCCAGCAGCTCCCAGCCAGGGGCGGGTCAGCCCCAGCATTTT.

This clonotype was observed a few times. The V gene is TRBV3-1, the J gene TRBJ2-5; TRBD1 aligns across 7 bases. This CDR3 has 14 residues. J was trimmed by 3 bases and V by 2 bases; bases with no gene match: 3. The V gene's germline CDR1 is LGHDT and CDR2 YNNKEL (reference sequence). Here the CDR3 DNA reads TGTGCCAGCAGCCAACACGGGACAGAAGAGACCCAGTACTTC. Its protein product is CASSQHGTEETQYF.

This sequence joins TRBV2 and TRBJ2-3; D may be TRBD2 (6 bases). CDR3 length equals 14 residues. The germline V gene has CDR1 SNHLY and CDR2 FYNNEI. The germline V and J ends were trimmed by 4 bases and 5 bases, with 13 bases remaining between them. As DNA, the CDR3 is TGTGCCAGCAGTGGGGACTCCCTCGGAGATACGCAGTATTTT. Its protein product is CASSGDSLGDTQYF. The complete variable domain, with remaining parts taken from reference TRBV2 and TRBJ2-3, reads EPEVTQTPSHQVTQMGQEVILRCVPISNHLYFYWYRQILGQKVEFLVSFYNNEISEKSEIFDDQFSVERPDGSNFTLKIRSTKLEDSAMYFCASSGDSLGDTQYFGPGTRLTVL.

V gene TRBV30 combines with J gene TRBJ2-7; D remains unclear. V shed 3 bases and J shed 2 bases, with 8 bases lying between them. CDR1 GTSNPN and CDR2 SVGIG come from the germline V gene (reference sequence). The CDR3 runs 12 residues. CDR3 in DNA: TGTGCCTGGAGACGTGAAGCCTACGAGCAGTACTTC. It specifies CAWRREAYEQYF.

V gene TRBV25-1 combines with J gene TRBJ1-2, with a tentative D call TRBD1 (5 bases). V was trimmed by 7 bases and J by 7 bases, leaving 10 bases between them. Germline CDR1 is MGHDK and CDR2 is SYGVNS. The CDR3 loop spans 11 amino acids. The CDR3 nucleotides read TGTGCCAGCACGGGGGGGGTTGGCTACACCTTC. Its protein is CASTGGVGYTF.

The chain combines TRBV6-6 with TRBJ2-1, with a tentative D call TRBD2 (6 bases). V dropped 4 bases and J dropped 7 bases, with 14 bases sitting between them. This CDR3 contains 14 residues. Germline V gives CDR1 MNHNY, CDR2 SVGAGI (reference sequence). The CDR3 sequence is CASSSQGGWNEQFF. In nucleotides, the CDR3 is TGTGCCAGCAGTTCCCAGGGAGGCTGGAATGAGCAGTTCTTC.

The V call is TRBV7-9, the J call TRBJ2-1; D remains unclear. This CDR3 has 13 amino acids. Germline loops: CDR1 SEHNR, CDR2 FQNEAQ (reference sequence). The V and J ends lost 0 bases and 6 bases respectively, with 6 bases between them. In DNA form, the CDR3 reads TGTGCCAGCAGCTTAGCTGTGTCCAATGAGCAGTTCTTC. It specifies CASSLAVSNEQFF. Drawing the rest from reference TRBV7-9 and TRBJ2-1, the complete variable domain is DTGVSQNPRHKITKRGQNVTFRCDPISEHNRLYWYRQTLGQGPEFLTYFQNEAQLEKSRLLSDRFSAERPKGSFSTLEIQRTEQGDSAMYLCASSLAVSNEQFFGPGTRLTVL.

This clonotype was detected only a few times. The chain employs TRBV25-1 and TRBJ2-5, with D possibly matching TRBD1 (6 bases). V lost 2 bases and J 7 bases, leaving 17 bases between the germline ends. Per germline, CDR1 MGHDK and CDR2 SYGVNS. The CDR3 runs 15 residues. CDR3 sequence reads: CASSEETTGQGTQYF. Written as DNA, the CDR3 is TGTGCCAGCAGTGAAGAAACGACAGGTCAGGGGACCCAGTACTTC.

The chain uses TRBV29-1 and TRBJ2-1, with 8 bases aligning to TRBD1. This CDR3 region has 12 residues. CDR1 and CDR2 (germline): SQVTM, ANQGSEA. V shed 6 bases and J 4 bases; nucleotides not matched to a gene: 2. The CDR3 is CSVGTGYNEQFF. The CDR3 coding sequence is TGCAGCGTCGGGACAGGTTACAATGAGCAGTTCTTC.

The chain has TRBV2 and TRBJ2-7; D is unresolved. Trimming removed 6 bases from V and 0 bases from J, with 6 bases in between. This CDR3 contains 12 residues. Germline values: CDR1 SNHLY, CDR2 FYNNEI. This chain's CDR3 is CASRQVSYEQYF. CDR3 DNA: TGTGCCAGCAGACAAGTCTCCTACGAGCAGTACTTC.

The V gene is TRBV6-1, the J gene TRBJ2-1, with D perhaps given as TRBD1 or TRBD2 (5 bases each). The CDR3 is made up of 13 amino acids. V gave up 8 bases and J gave up 6 bases, with 14 bases separating them. Germline V gene data show CDR1 as MNHNS and CDR2 as SASEGT. The CDR3 nucleotides are TGTGCCAGCTCCATGGGACGGTTCAATGAGCAGTTCTTC. Its translation: CASSMGRFNEQFF.

This clonotype was seen more than once but under ten times. This sequence joins TRBV12-3 or TRBV12-4 and TRBJ2-7, with 7 positions matching TRBD1. V shed 5 bases and J 5 bases; nucleotides not matched to a gene: 0. The CDR3 is 11 residues long. The CDR3 here is CASSDRDEQYF. CDR3 nucleotide sequence: TGTGCCAGCAGTGACAGGGACGAGCAGTACTTC.

This clonotype showed up just a few times. The chain is built from TRBV4-2 and TRBJ2-5; D gene uncertain. The V gene lost 0 bases and the J gene lost 1 base, with 12 bases spanning the gap. CDR3 length: 16 amino acids. The germline V gene encodes CDR1 LGHNA and CDR2 YNFKEQ. The DNA for the CDR3 is TGTGCCAGCAGCCAAGATAAGACTCGAGCCCAAGAGACCCAGTACTTC. Residues: CASSQDKTRAQETQYF.

The chain couples TRBV6-5 to TRBJ1-2; D remains ambiguous. Per the germline V gene, CDR1 is MNHEY and CDR2 is SVGAGI. This CDR3 spans 17 amino acids. V was trimmed by 0 bases and J by 6 bases, leaving 20 bases between them. CDR3 sequence reads: CASSYSHVPLAGNGYTF. The DNA for the CDR3 is TGTGCCAGCAGTTACTCTCATGTCCCCCTCGCGGGGAATGGCTACACCTTC.

The J gene is TRBJ2-4, the V gene TRBV29-1; the D gene could be TRBD1 or TRBD2 (6 bases each). The J call is doubtful: the DNA matches TRBJ2-7 better. This CDR3 has 12 amino acids. The germline V gene encodes CDR1 SQVTM and CDR2 ANQGSEA. Here the CDR3 reads CSVVVGGHEQYF. The DNA of the CDR3 is TGCAGCGTTGTTGTCGGGGGCCACGAGCAGTACTTC.

In this sample, this clonotype turned up a few times. V is TRBV24-1 and J is TRBJ2-3; D gene ambiguous. V dropped 3 bases and J dropped 3 bases, with 9 bases sitting between them. Looked up from germline, CDR1 is KGHDR and CDR2 is SFDVKD. This CDR3 has 14 amino acids. The CDR3 bases are TGTGCCACCAGTGATGTTAGCAAAACAGATACGCAGTATTTT. This gives the protein CATSDVSKTDTQYF.

This clonotype was seen only a few times. The chain uses TRBV6-5 and TRBJ2-5; D is uncertain. Germline assignment: CDR1 MNHEY and CDR2 SVGAGI. This CDR3 contains 14 residues. V was trimmed by 1 base and J by 2 bases, leaving 8 bases between them. The CDR3 spells CASSYWTDQETQYF. The CDR3 DNA reads as TGTGCCAGCAGTTACTGGACGGATCAAGAGACCCAGTACTTC.

This clonotype was observed a handful of times. V usage is TRBV7-2 and J usage is TRBJ2-5, with 7 bases that match TRBD2. CDR1 is SGHTA and CDR2 is FQGNSA in the germline V gene. V shed 3 bases, J shed 5 bases, and the junction held 6 bases outside the gene matches. The CDR3 covers 14 residues. The CDR3 loop is CASSFERGLETQYF. The CDR3 DNA is TGTGCCAGCAGCTTTGAGCGGGGACTGGAGACCCAGTACTTC.

The V and J genes are TRBV21-1 and TRBJ1-5. TRBV21-1 counts as a pseudogene. The CDR3 is made up of 17 amino acids. CDR3 sequence reads: CASSKVGHTTSNQPQHF. The CDR3 DNA sequence: TGTGCCAGCAGCAAAGTGGGCCACACAACTAGCAATCAGCCCCAGCATTTT.

This clonotype was counted between two and nine times. This rearrangement joins TRBV12-3 or TRBV12-4 to TRBJ2-3; weak D call: TRBD2 (6 bases). The V gene lost 5 bases and the J gene lost 4 bases, with 13 bases spanning the gap. The CDR3 sequence is 14 residues long. The CDR3 nucleotides read TGTGCCAGCAGTCCCCTAGCGTTAGCAGATACGCAGTATTTT. This codes for CASSPLALADTQYF.

V and J are TRBV7-9 and TRBJ1-5, with D unclear. CDR1 and CDR2 (germline): SEHNR, FQNEAQ (reference sequence). Between the trimmed V and J ends, which lost 5 bases and 8 bases, there was a span of 16 bases. CDR3 length equals 14 residues. In DNA form, the CDR3 reads TGTGCCAGCAGCGGACGGGCAGCACGGGAGCCCCAGCATTTT. Amino acids: CASSGRAAREPQHF.

Points on this clonotype: A much larger clone differs from this one at a single base, so this may be a read error. Here the CDR3 reads CASSYSGGRRHNEQFF. The CDR3 coding sequence is TGTGCCAGCAGTTACTCGGGGGGAAGACGACACAATGAGCAGTTCTTC. The V call is TRBV6-5, the J call TRBJ2-1, with D possibly matching TRBD2 (6 bases). Germline V gene sequence: CDR1 MNHEY, CDR2 SVGAGI. The V gene lost 0 bases and the J gene lost 5 bases, with 14 bases spanning the gap. The CDR3 has 16 amino acids.

This sequence joins TRBV11-2 and TRBJ2-7; D is ambiguous. CDR3 length equals 14 residues. The V end lost 3 bases, the J end lost 3 bases, and 12 bases lay between the germline ends. Germline CDR1 reads SGHAT; CDR2 reads FQNNGV. The chain's CDR3 is CASSFSSQSYEQYF. CDR3 nucleotide sequence: TGTGCCAGCAGCTTTTCTTCCCAGAGCTACGAGCAGTACTTC.

This rearrangement joins TRBV3-1 to TRBJ2-5; the D gene is possibly TRBD2 (5 bases). The length of the CDR3 is 14 residues. V dropped 4 bases and J dropped 4 bases, with 13 bases sitting between them. Germline-derived CDR1 and CDR2 are LGHDT and YNNKEL (reference sequence). The CDR3 spells CASSPNVGGETQYF. DNA of the CDR3: TGTGCCAGCAGCCCTAACGTCGGAGGAGAGACCCAGTACTTC.

V usage is TRBV3-1 and J usage is TRBJ2-7; D may be TRBD1 (6 bases). V was cut by 4 bases and J by 0 bases, with 13 bases left in between. The germline gives CDR1 LGHDT, CDR2 YNNKEL (reference sequence). This CDR3 spans 15 amino acids. The CDR3 reads CASSPDSTGSYEQYF. CDR3 nucleotide sequence: TGTGCCAGCAGCCCCGATTCGACAGGCTCCTACGAGCAGTACTTC.

The chain uses TRBV11-2 and TRBJ2-1, with D maybe TRBD1 (6 bases). CDR1 and CDR2 from the germline V gene are SGHAT and FQNNGV. CDR3 length: 14 residues. V lost 3 bases and J 7 bases, leaving 13 bases between the germline ends. CDR3 amino acids: CASSFLTGQNEQFF. The CDR3 DNA sequence: TGTGCCAGCAGCTTCTTGACAGGACAGAATGAGCAGTTCTTC.

The rearrangement joins TRBV10-3 to TRBJ2-5, with TRBD2 identical over 8 bases. In germline, CDR1 is ENHRY, CDR2 SYGVKD. This CDR3 contains 17 residues. V lost 2 bases to trimming and J lost 1 base; unmatched junction nucleotides: 9. The CDR3 nucleotides read TGTGCCATCAGTGAGACGGAGCGGGGGCCATTCCAAGAGACCCAGTACTTC. This translates into CAISETERGPFQETQYF.

The chain links TRBV19 to TRBJ2-1; 8 bases map to TRBD1. The length of the CDR3 is 15 residues. The J segment lost 5 bases and the V segment lost 7 bases, leaving 10 bases of the junction unmatched. Germline V gene data show CDR1 as LNHDA and CDR2 as SQIVND (reference sequence). Written as DNA, the CDR3 is TGTGCCAGTACCAAGGGACAGGTAAAGAACAATGAGCAGTTCTTC. As protein: CASTKGQVKNNEQFF.